This T cell receptor (beta chain) was documented in a study of control samples from healthy donors and cancer patients. Germline-derived CDR1 and CDR2 are MNHEY and SMNVEV (reference sequence). There are 12 residues in the CDR3. The V gene lost 3 bases and the J gene lost 7 bases, with 4 bases spanning the gap. Repertoires were generated with immunoSEQ multiplex PCR, while TCRdb's copy carries only in-frame clones and drops some. Of 150,000 to 160,000 clones listed, about 94% are singletons. The sequence was obtained from a man aged 40-50 years in good health. The chain is built from TRBV27 and TRBJ1-6; D is unresolved. Sequenced sample: blood. The CDR3 reads CASSFRNSPLHF. CDR3 nucleotide sequence: TGTGCCAGCAGTTTTAGGAATTCACCCCTCCACTTT.